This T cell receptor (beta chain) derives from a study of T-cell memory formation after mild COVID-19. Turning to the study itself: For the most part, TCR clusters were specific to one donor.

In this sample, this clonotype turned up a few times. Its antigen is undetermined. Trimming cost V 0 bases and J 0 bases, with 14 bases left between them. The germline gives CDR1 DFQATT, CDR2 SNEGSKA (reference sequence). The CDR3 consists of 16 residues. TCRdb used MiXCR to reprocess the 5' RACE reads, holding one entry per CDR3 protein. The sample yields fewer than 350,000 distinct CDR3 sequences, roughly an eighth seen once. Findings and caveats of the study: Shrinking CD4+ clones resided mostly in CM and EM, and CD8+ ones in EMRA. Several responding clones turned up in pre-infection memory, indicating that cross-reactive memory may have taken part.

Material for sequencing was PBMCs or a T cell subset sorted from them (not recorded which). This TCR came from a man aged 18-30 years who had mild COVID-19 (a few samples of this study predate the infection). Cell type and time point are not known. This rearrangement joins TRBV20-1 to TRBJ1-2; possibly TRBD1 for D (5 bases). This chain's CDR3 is CSAREWGDTANYGYTF. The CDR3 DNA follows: TGCAGTGCTAGAGAGTGGGGCGACACAGCTAACTATGGCTACACCTTC.